The following is a T cell receptor beta chain sequence with its context. Its antigen is undetermined. The record originates from a study of shared clonotypes between healthy human individuals. The study, taken as a whole, reports: The donor pool, a small one, limited the genetic and exposure-history diversity represented.

Repertoires were generated with immunoSEQ multiplex PCR, while TCRdb's copy carries only in-frame clones and drops some. The sample carries about 960,000 clones, 70% to 85% recorded once. This CDR3 has 13 amino acids. Germline V lookup: CDR1 LNHNV, CDR2 YYDKDF (reference sequence). V lost 5 bases and J lost 1, with 8 bases in between. The chain is built from TRBV15 and TRBJ1-1; D may be TRBD1 (5 bases). The TCR sequence derives from a man aged 18 to 35 in good health. The specimen sequenced was memory CD4+ T cells sorted from blood. Specified subset: CD45RA-negative fraction. The chain's CDR3 is CATSQGANTEAFF. Here the CDR3 DNA reads TGTGCCACCAGCCAGGGAGCGAACACTGAAGCTTTCTTT.